This entry is about one T cell receptor beta chain. Its recognized antigen is unknown. No base-level quality is on record; no much larger clone is a single base apart. For repertoire sequencing, TCR beta CDR3 regions were amplified from RNA transcripts. The first round of RT-PCR was done with HTBI primers and the Qiagen OneStep RT-PCR kit, and was followed by a second round of multiplex PCR, then size selection and purification. Libraries were sequenced on an Illumina HiSeq2000 using paired-end 100 bp reads. Under the source paper's analysis protocol: SOAPnuke was used to process the reads, throwing out any read that had adapters, had uncalled bases, had a mean Phred below 15, or lacked an exact constant-primer or identifier match. High-quality paired reads were merged with COPE v1.2.5. Each unique nucleotide sequence was treated as a clonotype, and MiTCR v1.1 was used to align the clonotypes to the IMGT TRB V, D and J references. Only V-J combinations with frequency above 0.0001 were analysed, covering 99.2% of repertoires. A TCR clonal expansion and chaos score per V-J combination was defined as the ratio of F50 clonal expansion to chaos observed in the TCRdist matrix. Welch's t-statistics and random forest were used to reduce the features to about twelve V-J combinations, which were then used as input to a naive Bayes classifier. The similarity between thyroid and blood repertoires was quantified using the Morisita-Horn index. The public reads were reprocessed in TCRdb via fastp at Q25 and MiXCR, keeping in-frame beta chains. Entries that share a CDR3 protein sequence are merged under the most common genes and DNA. These V and J calls derive from TCRdb rather than the authors' analysis. Within this sample are a few hundred thousand distinct CDR3 sequences, with roughly 39% of them counted one time only. The biggest ten clones account for around 4% of the sample.

These data belong to a study of Graves' ophthalmopathy and Graves' hyperthyroidism (dated by TCRdb to 2016 to 2019). A note on the overall study: Hyperthyroidism was defined as stable when no progression to ophthalmopathy occurred within 18 months of follow-up. To tell Graves' ophthalmopathy apart from Graves' hyperthyroidism, and to predict which patients would progress to ophthalmopathy, the study relied on TCR beta repertoire signatures. In total, 135 blood samples were TCR-sequenced: roughly 45 ophthalmopathy, 75 hyperthyroidism and some 17 hyperthyroidism-to-ophthalmopathy patients. To explore V-J signatures that separate ophthalmopathy from hyperthyroidism, a discovery set of fewer than 110 patients was enrolled, consisting of 40 to 45 with ophthalmopathy and roughly 59 with stable hyperthyroidism. An independent validation cohort comprised roughly 20 hyperthyroidism patients and 15 to 17 patients who later progressed from hyperthyroidism to ophthalmopathy. In roughly 6 hyperthyroidism patients, the T-cell repertoire of thyroid tissue was compared with the T-cell repertoire of blood. After sampling, hyperthyroidism patients received methimazole starting at 30 mg daily, and ophthalmopathy patients received high-dose intravenous methylprednisolone. Here is what the overall study found, with its caveats: No statistical method was used to set the sample size in advance, and the investigators knew which group each participant was assigned to. In validation, the model predicted ophthalmopathy progression with about 71% sensitivity and 72.22% specificity; some 13 predicted patients were CT-confirmed with GO in a median of around 6 months. In cross-validation, the 13-signature model distinguished ophthalmopathy from stable hyperthyroidism with about 87% sensitivity and approximately 81% specificity, and in the test set the corresponding values were approximately 80% and 75%. Most expanded thyroid clonotypes with frequency above 0.001 were also detected in blood, suggesting blood repertoires may reflect the thyroid immune response.

The CDR3 covers 14 residues, taking in both the cysteine and the phenylalanine. CDR3 DNA is the only sequence kept; it has 42 bases, read in frame from the first base. The germline V gene (reference sequence) specifies MNHEY as CDR1 and SMNVEV as CDR2. Trimmed from V: 5 bases; trimmed from J: 8 bases; junction bases lacking a gene match: 7. Hyperthyroidism patients were newly diagnosed, with disease duration under 2 months, and aged 18 to 65 years. Patients were excluded if they had other autoimmune diseases, uncontrolled infections, pregnancy or lactation. Clinical symptoms, serum thyroxine, TRAb, thyroid ultrasound and orbital computed tomography were used for diagnosis. Total RNA was extracted with Trizol reagent and quality-checked on an Agilent 2100 Bioanalyzer.

This receptor chain uses TRBV27 and TRBJ1-4; 8 bases in the middle match TRBD1. The sample taken for sequencing was peripheral blood or thyroid tissue (not recorded which). The sequence was obtained from an adult man with Graves' hyperthyroidism. The DNA reads TGTGCCAGCAGTAAAGGACAGGGAGGCGAAAAACTGTTTTTT. This codes for CASSKGQGGEKLFF.